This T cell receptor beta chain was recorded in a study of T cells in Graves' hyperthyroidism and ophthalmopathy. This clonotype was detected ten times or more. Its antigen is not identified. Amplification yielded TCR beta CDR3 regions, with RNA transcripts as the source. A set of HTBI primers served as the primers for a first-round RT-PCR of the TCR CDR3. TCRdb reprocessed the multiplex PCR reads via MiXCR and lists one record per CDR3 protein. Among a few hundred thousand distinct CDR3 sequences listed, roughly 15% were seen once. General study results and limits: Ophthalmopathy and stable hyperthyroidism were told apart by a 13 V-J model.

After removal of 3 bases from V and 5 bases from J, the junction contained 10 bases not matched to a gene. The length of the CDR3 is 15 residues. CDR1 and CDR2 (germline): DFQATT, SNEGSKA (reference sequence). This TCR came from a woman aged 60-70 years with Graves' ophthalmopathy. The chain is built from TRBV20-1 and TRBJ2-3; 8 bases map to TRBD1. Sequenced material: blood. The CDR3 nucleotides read TGCAGTGCTAGTACCGGACAGGGTAGTCAAGATACGCAGTATTTT. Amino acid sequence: CSASTGQGSQDTQYF.